What follows are 12 T cell receptor beta chains derived from one specimen sequenced in a study of blood T cell repertoires in COVID-19. Here immunoSEQ multiplex PCR was the method, and the copy in TCRdb shows in-frame clones only, minus some. Of about 180,000 clones in the sample, 82% were seen once. Specimen: peripheral blood. These receptor sequences come from a woman aged 70 to 79 with acute or convalescent COVID-19.

This chain uses TRBV25-1 with TRBJ2-3, with a possible D match to TRBD2 (6 bases). Germline V CDR1 and CDR2: MGHDK, SYGVNS. This CDR3 is 15 amino acids long. V was shortened by 2 bases and J by 2 bases, with 11 bases between the two germline ends. CDR3 in DNA: TGTGCCAGCAGTGAAAGAGCGGGCAACACAGATACGCAGTATTTT. Translating gives CASSERAGNTDTQYF.

Only a few counts were recorded for this clone. This chain connects TRBV18 to TRBJ1-2; D may be TRBD1 (6 bases). The CDR3 runs to 18 residues. Trimming left V 1 base short and J 1 base short, with 19 bases between. CDR1 and CDR2 from the germline V gene are KGHSH and LQKENI. The CDR3 DNA reads as TGTGCCAGCTCACCACGAGGGACAAGGGATGGTTATAACTATGGCTACACCTTC. It encodes CASSPRGTRDGYNYGYTF.

J is TRBJ2-7 and V is TRBV7-9, with 8 bases that match TRBD1. V dropped 5 bases and J dropped 2; count of bases not matched to a gene: 5. Germline V gene sequence: CDR1 SEHNR, CDR2 FQNEAQ (reference sequence). CDR3 length: 14 residues. The CDR3 region is CASSQPDRAYEQYF. CDR3 coding DNA: TGTGCCAGCAGCCAGCCGGACAGGGCCTACGAGCAGTACTTC.

This chain links TRBV7-2 with TRBJ2-3, with 10 bases fitting TRBD2. CDR3 length equals 14 residues. With V trimmed by 0 bases and J by 11 bases, 5 bases remained unmatched. Germline V gives CDR1 SGHTA, CDR2 FQGNSA. This chain's CDR3 is CASSLASSGGWQYF. The CDR3, as DNA: TGTGCCAGCAGCTTAGCCTCTAGCGGGGGTTGGCAGTATTTT.

This clone was seen a single time. CDR3: CASSPSDGYTF. In DNA form, the CDR3 reads TGTGCCAGCAGTCCCTCCGATGGCTACACCTTC. J is TRBJ1-2 and V is TRBV12-3 or TRBV12-4; unclear D gene. The CDR3 is 11 residues long. With 5 bases removed from V and 6 bases from J, the gap between germline ends came to 7 bases.

This sequence joins TRBV4-3 and TRBJ2-7, with 8 positions matching TRBD2. Losses at the gene ends were 0 bases for V and 2 bases for J; bases not matched to a gene: 3. CDR3 length equals 15 residues. Germline CDR1 is LGHNA and CDR2 is YSLEER. CDR3 bases: TGCGCCAGCAGCCAAGACCCGGGACTAGCCTACGAGCAGTACTTC. It codes for CASSQDPGLAYEQYF.

This clone was detected only once. J is TRBJ2-1 and V is TRBV19; maybe TRBD1 (5 bases). This CDR3 has 15 residues. Trimming shortened V by 3 bases and J by 2 bases, and 11 bases separated the two germline ends. CDR1 is LNHDA, CDR2 SQIVND, per germline (reference sequence). CDR3 residues: CASSITGGTYNEQFF. CDR3 in DNA: TGTGCCAGTAGTATTACAGGCGGAACCTACAATGAGCAGTTCTTC.

This chain joins TRBV19 and TRBJ1-1; 7 bases agree with TRBD1. CDR3 length: 15 residues. The trim removed 6 bases at V and 1 base at J, leaving 8 bases unmatched. CDR1 is LNHDA and CDR2 is SQIVND in the germline V gene (reference sequence). The CDR3 region is CASSPVDRENTEAFF. The DNA for the CDR3 is TGTGCCAGTAGCCCCGTAGACAGGGAGAACACTGAAGCTTTCTTT. Full variable domain (rest looked up from reference TRBV19 and TRBJ1-1): DGGITQSPKYLFRKEGQNVTLSCEQNLNHDAMYWYRQDPGQGLRLIYYSQIVNDFQKGDIAEGYSVSREKKESFPLTVTSAQKNPTAFYLCASSPVDRENTEAFFGQGTRLTVV.

V is TRBV28 and J is TRBJ1-2; TRBD1 matches at 11 bases. V lost 7 bases to trimming and J lost 7 bases; unmatched junction nucleotides: 8. Germline assignment: CDR1 MDHEN and CDR2 SYDVKM. The CDR3 extends over 14 amino acids. The CDR3 DNA is TGTGCCAGCATGGTCGGACAGGGGGCGTTTGGCTACACCTTC. This sequence encodes CASMVGQGAFGYTF.

The chain couples TRBV4-1 to TRBJ1-1, with a tentative D call TRBD1 (5 bases). This CDR3 contains 16 residues. V was pared by 2 bases and J by 0 bases, with 13 bases between. The germline V gene has CDR1 MGHRA and CDR2 YSYEKL. CDR3 DNA sequence: TGCGCCAGCAGCCAACCCCCGACAGACATGAACACTGAAGCTTTCTTT. Residues: CASSQPPTDMNTEAFF.

The chain employs TRBV6-2 or TRBV6-3 and TRBJ1-2; D is perhaps TRBD1 (5 bases). V lost 6 bases and J 8 bases, leaving 16 bases between the germline ends. This CDR3 contains 13 residues. Germline CDR1 reads MNHEY; CDR2 reads SVGEGT. CDR3 coding DNA: TGTGCCAGCAGCCAATCCAGGGAAGAGGGCTACACCTTC. Residues: CASSQSREEGYTF.

The chain joins TRBV5-4 to TRBJ1-2, with D unclear. There are 14 residues in the CDR3. V was trimmed by 0 bases and J by 7 bases, leaving 13 bases between them. From germline, CDR1 is SGHNT and CDR2 YYREEE (reference sequence). The CDR3 region is CASSLEHDRSGYTF. In DNA form, the CDR3 reads TGTGCCAGCAGCTTGGAACACGATCGATCTGGCTACACCTTC.